The clone carrying this T cell receptor (beta chain) was observed a few times. The antigen is not known. The data stem from a study of vaccination effects on CD4 cells after COVID-19. Across the whole study: Vaccination followed sampling of two convalescent patients by 16 days and one week respectively.

Study results and caveats: Convalescent post-vaccine spike-reactive clones were mostly newly vaccine-induced.

Once cultured for roughly ten days, the cells underwent separation to obtain CD4+ T cells. Confirmation by PCR established that the person had SARS-CoV-2 infection between March and December 2020. Sequencing was performed with immunoSEQ multiplex PCR; in TCRdb, only in-frame clones are kept and a portion is missing. The table shows about 66,000 clones, with approximately 72% occurring only once. CDR1 and CDR2 from the germline V gene are MNHNS and SASEGT. Trimming removed 4 bases from V and 4 bases from J; junction bases left unmatched: 15. The CDR3 has 17 residues. V is TRBV6-1 and J is TRBJ2-7, with TRBD1 matching over 8 bases. The specimen was CD4+ T cells from PBMCs cultured without peptide, collected before COVID-19 vaccination. The TCR originated in a human donor who had a prior SARS-CoV-2 infection. CDR3 residues: CASSAPRLGQGGYEQYF. In DNA form, the CDR3 reads TGTGCCAGCAGTGCCCCCCGTTTAGGACAGGGAGGATACGAGCAGTACTTC.